Each of the 8 T cell receptor beta chains below was sequenced from the same sample in a study of T cell responses to AZD1222 COVID-19 vaccine. Measured with immunoSEQ multiplex PCR; TCRdb has only the in-frame clones, and not every one. The profile shows tens of thousands of clones, roughly nine tenths of them singletons. This specimen was peripheral blood, taken 28 days after the second AZD1222 dose. These receptors were obtained from an adult who received the AZD1222 COVID-19 vaccine.

This clone was recorded a few times. The chain is built from TRBV7-2 and TRBJ2-1, with 13 bases matching TRBD2. With 4 bases clipped from V and 6 bases from J, the junction kept 3 bases outside the gene matches. The CDR3 runs to 15 residues. Germline CDR1 and CDR2: SGHTA and FQGNSA. The CDR3 region has the DNA TGTGCCAGCAGCTCTCGACTAGCGGGAGGCAATGAGCAGTTCTTC. Residues: CASSSRLAGGNEQFF.

The chain couples TRBV24-1 to TRBJ1-2; 9 positions match TRBD1. J lost 5 bases, V lost 4 bases, and 7 bases had no gene match. The CDR3 extends over 15 amino acids. Germline CDR1 reads KGHDR; CDR2 reads SFDVKD. The CDR3 spells CATSEAGQGIYGYTF. CDR3 in DNA: TGTGCCACCAGTGAGGCTGGACAGGGGATATATGGCTACACCTTC.

This chain connects TRBV20-1 to TRBJ1-2, with D unresolved. Germline V gene data show CDR1 as DFQATT and CDR2 as SNEGSKA (reference sequence). This CDR3 region has 11 residues. Trimming took off 3 bases at V and 5 bases at J, with 7 bases between the two ends. CDR3 DNA: TGCAGTGCTAGCTTCGGGTATGGCTACACCTTC. Translating gives CSASFGYGYTF.

The rearrangement joins TRBV5-1 to TRBJ2-7; the D is unclear. Deletions cut 0 bases from V and 3 bases from J, with 10 bases between. Looked up from germline, CDR1 is SGHRS and CDR2 is YFSETQ. The CDR3 loop spans 14 amino acids. This chain's CDR3 is CASSLGRRSYEQYF. CDR3 nucleotides: TGCGCCAGCAGCTTGGGTAGGCGAAGCTACGAGCAGTACTTC.

This sequence joins TRBV10-3 and TRBJ2-1, with 10 bases aligning to TRBD2. J gave up 9 bases and V 6 bases, and 11 bases lay outside the gene matches. The V gene's germline CDR1 is ENHRY and CDR2 SYGVKD. The CDR3 runs to 15 residues. The CDR3 loop is CAIRGGLAGVSEQFF. The CDR3 DNA reads TGTGCCATCAGGGGGGGGCTAGCGGGAGTAAGTGAGCAGTTCTTC.

The chain employs TRBV24-1 and TRBJ2-5; 8 bases map to TRBD1. There are 16 residues in the CDR3. Germline CDR1 reads KGHDR; CDR2 reads SFDVKD. V lost 3 bases to trimming and J lost 4 bases; unmatched junction nucleotides: 9. The CDR3 here is CATSDGQGDPLETQYF. CDR3 sequence (DNA): TGTGCCACCAGTGATGGACAGGGTGATCCATTAGAGACCCAGTACTTC.

In its sample, this clone was seen once. The chain links TRBV6-1 to TRBJ2-7, with 10 positions matching TRBD1. CDR1 and CDR2 from the germline V gene are MNHNS and SASEGT. The trim removed 3 bases at V and 7 bases at J, leaving 9 bases unmatched. CDR3 size: 15 residues. CDR3: CASSDLGTGVWEQYF. The CDR3 DNA is TGTGCCAGCAGTGATTTAGGGACAGGGGTCTGGGAGCAGTACTTC.

V gene TRBV2 combines with J gene TRBJ1-1; D may be TRBD1 (5 bases). There are 14 residues in the CDR3. In germline, CDR1 is SNHLY, CDR2 FYNNEI. V was trimmed by 8 bases and J by 0 bases, leaving 13 bases between them. The DNA for the CDR3 is TGTGCCAGCGTGAAGACAGTATTGAACACTGAAGCTTTCTTT. This codes for CASVKTVLNTEAFF.